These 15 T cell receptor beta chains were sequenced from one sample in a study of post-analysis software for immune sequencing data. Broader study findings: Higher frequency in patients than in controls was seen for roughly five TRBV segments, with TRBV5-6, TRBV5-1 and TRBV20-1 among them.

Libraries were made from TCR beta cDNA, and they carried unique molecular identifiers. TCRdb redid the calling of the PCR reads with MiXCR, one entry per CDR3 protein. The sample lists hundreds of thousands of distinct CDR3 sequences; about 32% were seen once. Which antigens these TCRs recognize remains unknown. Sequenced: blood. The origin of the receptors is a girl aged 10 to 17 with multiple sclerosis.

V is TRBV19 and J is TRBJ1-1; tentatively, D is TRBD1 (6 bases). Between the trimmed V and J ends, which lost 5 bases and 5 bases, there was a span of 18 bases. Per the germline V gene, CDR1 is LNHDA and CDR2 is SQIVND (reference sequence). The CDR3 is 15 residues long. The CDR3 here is CASSLPGGARTEAFF. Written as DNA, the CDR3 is TGTGCCAGTAGTCTTCCCGGGGGGGCGAGGACTGAAGCTTTCTTT.

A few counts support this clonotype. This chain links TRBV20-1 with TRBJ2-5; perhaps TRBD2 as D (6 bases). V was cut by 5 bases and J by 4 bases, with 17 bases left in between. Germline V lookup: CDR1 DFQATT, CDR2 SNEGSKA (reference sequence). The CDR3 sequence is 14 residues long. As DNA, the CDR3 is TGCAGTGCTGCCTTCGGGGGACGAGGAGAGACCCAGTACTTC. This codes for CSAAFGGRGETQYF.

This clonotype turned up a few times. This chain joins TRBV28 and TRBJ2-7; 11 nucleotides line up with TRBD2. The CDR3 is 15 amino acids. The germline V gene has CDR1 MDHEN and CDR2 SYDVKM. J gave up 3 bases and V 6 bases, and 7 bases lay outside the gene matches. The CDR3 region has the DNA TGTGCCAGCAGCCCAGGGACTAGCGGTCGCTACGAGCAGTACTTC. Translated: CASSPGTSGRYEQYF.

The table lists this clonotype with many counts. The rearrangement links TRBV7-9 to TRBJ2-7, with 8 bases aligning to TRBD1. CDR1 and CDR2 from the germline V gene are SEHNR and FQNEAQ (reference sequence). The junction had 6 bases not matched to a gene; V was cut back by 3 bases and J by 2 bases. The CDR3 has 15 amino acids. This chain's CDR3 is CASSFSGGTPYEQYF. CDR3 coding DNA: TGTGCCAGCAGCTTCTCAGGGGGCACCCCCTACGAGCAGTACTTC.

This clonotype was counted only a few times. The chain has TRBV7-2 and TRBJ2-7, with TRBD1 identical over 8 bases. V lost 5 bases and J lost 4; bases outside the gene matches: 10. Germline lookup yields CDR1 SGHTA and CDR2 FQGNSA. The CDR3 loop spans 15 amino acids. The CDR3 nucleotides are TGTGCCAGCAGCCCGTCGGGACAGGTGGGATACGAGCAGTACTTC. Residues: CASSPSGQVGYEQYF.

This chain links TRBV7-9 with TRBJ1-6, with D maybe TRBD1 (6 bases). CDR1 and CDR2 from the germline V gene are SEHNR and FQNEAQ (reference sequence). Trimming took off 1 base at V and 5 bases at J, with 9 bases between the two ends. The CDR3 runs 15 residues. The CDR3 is CASSLVTGDNSPLHF. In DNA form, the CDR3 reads TGTGCCAGCAGCTTAGTGACAGGAGATAATTCACCCCTCCACTTT.

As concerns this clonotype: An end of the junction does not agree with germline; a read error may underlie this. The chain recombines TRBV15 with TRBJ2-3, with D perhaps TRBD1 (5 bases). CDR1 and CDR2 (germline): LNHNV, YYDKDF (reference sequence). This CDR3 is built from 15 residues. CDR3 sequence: CAASRDGASTDTQYF. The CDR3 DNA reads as TGTGCCGCCAGCAGAGATGGGGCCAGCACAGATACGCAGTATTTT.

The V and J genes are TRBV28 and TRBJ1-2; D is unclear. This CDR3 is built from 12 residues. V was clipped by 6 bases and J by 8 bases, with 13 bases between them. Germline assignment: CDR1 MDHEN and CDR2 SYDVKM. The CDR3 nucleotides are TGTGCCAGCAGGTCCGGCCCGGGGGGCTACACCTTC. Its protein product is CASRSGPGGYTF.

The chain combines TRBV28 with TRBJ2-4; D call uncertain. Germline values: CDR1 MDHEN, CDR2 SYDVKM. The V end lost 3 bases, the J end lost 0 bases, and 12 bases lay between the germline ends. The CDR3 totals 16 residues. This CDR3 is CASSFPPGLAKNIQYF. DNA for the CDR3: TGTGCCAGCAGTTTCCCCCCAGGCCTAGCCAAAAACATTCAGTACTTC.

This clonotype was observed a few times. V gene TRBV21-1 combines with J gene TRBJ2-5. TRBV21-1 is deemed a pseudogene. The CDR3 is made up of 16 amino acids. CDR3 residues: CASSNSAAPNPETQYF. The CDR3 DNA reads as TGTGCCAGCAGCAACTCTGCGGCACCGAACCCGGAGACCCAGTACTTC.

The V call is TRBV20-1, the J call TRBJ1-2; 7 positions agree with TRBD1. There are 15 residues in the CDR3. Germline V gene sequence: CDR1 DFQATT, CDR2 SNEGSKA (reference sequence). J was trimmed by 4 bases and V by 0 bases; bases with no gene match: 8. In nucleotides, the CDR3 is TGCAGTGCTAGAGATCTCCCACAGGGGCGCTATGGCTACACCTTC. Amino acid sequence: CSARDLPQGRYGYTF.

DNA of the CDR3: TGTGCCAGCAGCTTAGATTGGCAAAGACCACGGGAGACCCAGTACTTC. Amino acids: CASSLDWQRPRETQYF. The J gene is TRBJ2-5, the V gene TRBV11-2; no firm D call. Trimming cost V 0 bases and J 5 bases, with 16 bases left between them. CDR1 SGHAT and CDR2 FQNNGV come from the germline V gene. This CDR3 is 16 amino acids long.

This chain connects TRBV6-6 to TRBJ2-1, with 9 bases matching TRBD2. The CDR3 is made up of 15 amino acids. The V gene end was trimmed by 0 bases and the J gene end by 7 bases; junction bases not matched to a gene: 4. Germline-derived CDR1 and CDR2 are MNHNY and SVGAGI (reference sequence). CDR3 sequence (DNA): TGTGCCAGCAGTTACTCAGGGACTAGCAAAAATGAGCAGTTCTTC. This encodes CASSYSGTSKNEQFF.

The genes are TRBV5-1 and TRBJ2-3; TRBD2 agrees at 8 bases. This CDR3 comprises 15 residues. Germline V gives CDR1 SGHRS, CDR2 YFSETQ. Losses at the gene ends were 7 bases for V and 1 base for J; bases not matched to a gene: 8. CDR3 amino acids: CASSAGGARTDTQYF. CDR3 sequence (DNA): TGCGCCAGCTCCGCCGGGGGGGCCCGCACAGATACGCAGTATTTT.

CDR3 amino acids: CASSRPGGGSTDTQYF. The CDR3 DNA reads TGTGCCAGCAGCCGCCCCGGAGGGGGTAGCACAGATACGCAGTATTTT. V gene TRBV7-6 combines with J gene TRBJ2-3; D possibly uses TRBD1 or TRBD2 (6 bases each). The CDR3 spans 16 residues. Trimming shortened V by 5 bases and J by 0 bases, and 15 bases separated the two germline ends. Germline V gene lookup returns CDR1 SGHVS and CDR2 FNYEAQ.